Listed below are T cell receptor beta chains from one sample, sequenced in a study of cytomegalovirus exposure and HLA in healthy donors. Measured with immunoSEQ multiplex PCR; TCRdb has only the in-frame clones, and not every one. The specimen's table records around 80,000 clones. The sequenced material came from PBMCs. All receptors derive from a boy younger than 18 in good health and CMV-seronegative. CDR3s include the opening cysteine and the closing phenylalanine or tryptophan. The order of the fields is CDR3 DNA, CDR3 protein, V gene, J gene, D gene, CDR3 length. A D gene is named only where the DNA matches it firmly.

TGTGCCAGTAGTAATGTCCGGGAGGCGCGTGGCTACACCTTC	CASSNVREARGYTF	TRBV19	TRBJ1-2	NA	14
TGTGCCAGCGAACCTTTGATTCCGGGAGATACGCAGTATTTT	CASEPLIPGDTQYF	TRBV25-1	TRBJ2-3	NA	14
TGCAGCGCCGTCGGGACTAGCGAAAATCAAGAGACCCAGTACTTC	CSAVGTSENQETQYF	TRBV29-1	TRBJ2-5	TRBD2	15
TGCAGCGTTGAAACAGGATCTACTAACTATGGCTACACCTTC	CSVETGSTNYGYTF	TRBV29-1	TRBJ1-2	NA	14
TGCGCCAGCAACACCCCCGGGGGGAATCAGCCCCAGCATTTT	CASNTPGGNQPQHF	TRBV4-1	TRBJ1-5	NA	14
TGTGCCTGGATGACTCCCGGGACAGGGGGCACTGAAGCTTTCTTT	CAWMTPGTGGTEAFF	TRBV30	TRBJ1-1	TRBD1	15
TGTGCCAGCACCGGGGGGGGCGCGAACACCGGGGAGCTGTTTTTT	CASTGGGANTGELFF	TRBV5-4	TRBJ2-2	TRBD2	15
TGTGCCAGCAGCCAAGGTTGGACGGGGATAGAGGTGAACACTGAAGCTTTCTTT	CASSQGWTGIEVNTEAFF	TRBV14	TRBJ1-1	NA	18
TGTGCCAGCAGCACTAGCGGGAGTGGCGACACCGGGGAGCTGTTTTTT	CASSTSGSGDTGELFF	TRBV9	TRBJ2-2	TRBD2	16
TGCGCCAGCAGCCATGTAATCTCCCGGACTAGCTCTGAAGAGCAGTACTTC	CASSHVISRTSSEEQYF	TRBV4-1	TRBJ2-7	TRBD2	17
TGTGCCAGCAACAGACGCGGGGAAAAACTGTTTTTT	CASNRRGEKLFF	TRBV6-1	TRBJ1-4	NA	12